A single sample is the source of the 10 T cell receptor beta chains below, sequenced in a study of T cell responses to AZD1222 COVID-19 vaccine. The repertoire was sequenced with immunoSEQ multiplex PCR; TCRdb's copy has only in-frame clones and lacks some. The table shows some 180,000 clones, with around 85% occurring only once. Sequencing used peripheral blood, obtained 28 days after the second AZD1222 dose. These receptors originate from an adult who received the AZD1222 COVID-19 vaccine.

This clone appeared once. The rearrangement links TRBV10-2 to TRBJ2-7; 11 nucleotides align to TRBD1. CDR1 is WSHSY, CDR2 SAAADI, per germline. V trimming: 5 bases; J trimming: 4 bases; junction bases outside the gene matches: 7. The CDR3 consists of 15 residues. The CDR3 here is CASSPLGQGDYEQYF. In DNA, the CDR3 is TGCGCCAGCAGTCCGCTGGGACAGGGGGATTACGAGCAGTACTTC.

Points on this clone: In the same sample, other DNA sequences code for this CDR3. The chain links TRBV9 to TRBJ2-7, with TRBD2 as a possible D gene (5 bases). The CDR3 is 15 residues long. V shed 0 bases and J shed 0 bases, with 10 bases lying between them. CDR1 is SGDLS, CDR2 YYNGEE, per germline. This chain's CDR3 is CASSVGSGGSYEQYF. The DNA of the CDR3 is TGTGCCAGCAGCGTAGGGAGCGGCGGCTCCTACGAGCAGTACTTC.

The chain links TRBV4-1 to TRBJ1-1; D not certain. V lost 0 bases, J lost 0 bases, and 11 bases lay in between. The CDR3 has 16 residues. The germline gives CDR1 MGHRA, CDR2 YSYEKL. This chain's CDR3 is CASSQDSSFLNTEAFF. The CDR3 nucleotides are TGCGCCAGCAGCCAAGACAGCTCCTTTTTGAACACTGAAGCTTTCTTT.

This chain links TRBV6-5 with TRBJ2-5; 8 positions agree with TRBD1. The CDR3 consists of 13 residues. Per germline, CDR1 MNHEY and CDR2 SVGAGI. Trimming at V came to 5 bases and at J to 8 bases, leaving 7 bases not matched to a gene. In DNA form, the CDR3 reads TGTGCCAGCAGTCCCCGACAGGGGCCAACCCAGTACTTC. It yields the protein CASSPRQGPTQYF.

This clone has a handful of counts. The chain has TRBV6-1 and TRBJ1-1; D is unresolved. CDR1 is MNHNS, CDR2 SASEGT, per germline. The CDR3 covers 13 residues. Deletions cut 0 bases from V and 8 bases from J, with 10 bases between. DNA of the CDR3: TGTGCCAGCAGTGAAGCGCTGATTTCGGAAGCTTTCTTT. Its protein product is CASSEALISEAFF.

The rearrangement joins TRBV5-4 to TRBJ1-1, with TRBD1 identical over 7 bases. The CDR3 loop spans 14 amino acids. After removal of 2 bases from V and 4 bases from J, the junction contained 5 bases not matched to a gene. Germline CDR1 is SGHNT and CDR2 is YYREEE (reference sequence). CDR3 DNA: TGTGCCAGCAGCTTTGACAGGGAGGGCACTGAAGCTTTCTTT. Encoded protein: CASSFDREGTEAFF.

The table lists this clone with a few counts. This sequence joins TRBV19 and TRBJ2-1, with 7 bases aligning to TRBD2. CDR1 and CDR2 (germline): LNHDA, SQIVND (reference sequence). The CDR3 runs to 18 residues. V was pared by 6 bases and J by 5 bases, with 19 bases of the junction left unmatched. CDR3 in amino acids: CASRFSRGRSGAHNEQFF. The CDR3 DNA is TGTGCCAGTAGGTTTTCGAGGGGACGGAGCGGGGCCCACAATGAGCAGTTCTTC.

The V and J genes are TRBV4-2 and TRBJ2-3, with 14 bases identical to TRBD2. The CDR3 loop spans 18 amino acids. Trimming removed 4 bases from V and 0 bases from J; junction bases left unmatched: 6. The germline V gene has CDR1 LGHNA and CDR2 YNFKEQ. The CDR3 protein is CASSPGLAGGPSTDTQYF. The CDR3 DNA reads TGTGCCAGCAGCCCCGGACTAGCGGGGGGCCCTAGCACAGATACGCAGTATTTT.

The rearrangement links TRBV18 to TRBJ1-1, with 7 bases lining up with TRBD1. Germline trimming cut 8 bases from V and 1 base from J; bases unmatched to any gene: 7. Germline V lookup: CDR1 KGHSH, CDR2 LQKENI. CDR3 length: 14 residues. The CDR3 loop reads CASLPQGRNTEAFF. CDR3 nucleotide sequence: TGTGCCAGCCTACCACAGGGGAGGAACACTGAAGCTTTCTTT. Full variable domain (missing parts from reference TRBV18 and TRBJ1-1): NAGVMQNPRHLVRRRGQEARLRCSPMKGHSHVYWYRQLPEEGLKFMVYLQKENIIDESGMPKERFSAEFPKEGPSILRIQQVVRGDSAAYFCASLPQGRNTEAFFGQGTRLTVV.

The chain has TRBV6-2 or TRBV6-3 and TRBJ2-7; TRBD1 is a possible D gene (5 bases). Looked up from germline, CDR1 is MNHEY and CDR2 is SVGEGT. Deletions cut 4 bases from V and 2 bases from J, with 6 bases between. This CDR3 has 12 residues. The CDR3 spells CASSLGAYEQYF. The CDR3 DNA is TGTGCCAGCAGTTTAGGGGCCTACGAGCAGTACTTC.